This T cell receptor (beta chain) was retrieved from a study of T cells after yellow fever vaccination. Synthesis of TCR cDNA relied on 5'RACE template switching, which attached a universal primer site and UMIs. TCRdb called the 5' RACE reads again in MiXCR, with one record for every CDR3 protein. The repertoire has 500,000 to 650,000 distinct CDR3 sequences, about a sixth of them found once; the top ten carry roughly 17%. With 5 bases removed from V and 8 bases from J, the gap between germline ends came to 18 bases. Germline CDR1 reads SNHLY; CDR2 reads FYNNEI. The CDR3 sequence is 14 residues long.

Specimen: PBMCs, collected less than 6 days after the first yellow fever vaccination. The clonotype comes from a man between 18 and 35 years old who received the YFV17D yellow fever vaccine. This sequence joins TRBV2 and TRBJ1-2, with a possible D match to TRBD1 (6 bases). CDR3 bases: TGTGCCAGCAGTTTGAACAGGGATTCCGGCGGCTACACCTTC. Its translation is CASSLNRDSGGYTF.